The 30 T cell receptor beta chains reported below all come from one sample, sequenced in a study of shared clonotypes between healthy human individuals (TCRdb year 2020). Library prep was done by the immunoSEQ multiplex PCR assay. Entries here come from immuneACCESS through TCRdb and include only in-frame sequences with V and J called. Some clones fail to appear in such tables; in the studies checked, an unresolved V gene covers under half of the shortfall, and the cause of the remainder is unknown. The sample includes around 500,000 clones, with 65% to 85% observed a single time. About 13% of the sample is in the top ten clones. The sequencing input was PBMCs. Receptor source: a woman aged 40 to 50 in good health. Some clones in this sample may be carry-over from other donors' samples.

The gene calls are TRBV25-1 and TRBJ1-1, with D possibly TRBD1 on 5 matching bases. Germline values: CDR1 MGHDK, CDR2 SYGVNS. CDR3 length: 14 residues. V was pared by 1 base and J by 7 bases, with 13 bases between. CDR3 DNA sequence: TGTGCCAGCAGTGAATCCCGGGGGATTAGTGAAGCTTTCTTT. This gives the protein CASSESRGISEAFF.

The chain uses TRBV30 and TRBJ1-4; D uncertain. CDR3 size: 11 residues. CDR1 and CDR2 (germline): GTSNPN, SVGIG (reference sequence). V lost 3 bases and J lost 1, with 0 bases in between. CDR3 loop: CAWRTNEKLFF. CDR3 nucleotides: TGTGCCTGGAGAACTAATGAAAAACTGTTTTTT.

This chain connects TRBV6-5 to TRBJ2-7; D is unresolved. V shed 3 bases and J shed 4 bases, with 4 bases lying between them. CDR1 is MNHEY, CDR2 SVGAGI, per germline. The CDR3 length is 11 residues. Here the CDR3 reads CASSYRYEQYF. DNA for the CDR3: TGTGCCAGCAGTTATCGGTACGAGCAGTACTTC.

V gene TRBV7-2 combines with J gene TRBJ2-3; a weak D match, TRBD2 (5 bases). Germline lookup yields CDR1 SGHTA and CDR2 FQGNSA. Trimming removed 4 bases from V and 5 bases from J, with 22 bases in between. This CDR3 contains 17 residues. The chain's CDR3 is CASSSPPGGHRLDTQYF. The CDR3, as DNA: TGTGCCAGCAGCTCCCCCCCGGGCGGGCACCGGCTAGATACGCAGTATTTT.

This clone occurred once. The chain couples TRBV29-1 to TRBJ2-1, with D possibly being TRBD2 (5 bases). This CDR3 spans 12 amino acids. Germline CDR1 reads SQVTM; CDR2 reads ANQGSEA. V was shortened by 3 bases and J by 7 bases, with 10 bases between the two germline ends. The CDR3 sequence is CSVDTGVNEQFF. DNA of the CDR3: TGCAGCGTTGATACCGGGGTAAATGAGCAGTTCTTC.

This chain links TRBV30 with TRBJ1-5; perhaps TRBD1 as D (6 bases). The CDR3 covers 13 residues. Germline V CDR1 and CDR2: GTSNPN, SVGIG (reference sequence). Trimming removed 5 bases from V and 7 bases from J, with 15 bases in between. CDR3: CAWDTGFQQPQHF. CDR3 nucleotides: TGTGCCTGGGACACAGGGTTCCAACAGCCCCAGCATTTT. The full variable domain, in which reference TRBV30 and TRBJ1-5 provide the parts outside the CDR3, is SQTIHQWPATLVQPVGSPLSLECTVEGTSNPNLYWYRQAAGRGLQLLFYSVGIGQISSEVPQNLSASRPQDRQFILSSKKLLLSDSGFYLCAWDTGFQQPQHFGDGTRLSIL.

This chain joins TRBV19 and TRBJ2-2, with 8 bases lining up with TRBD2. Germline V CDR1 and CDR2: LNHDA, SQIVND (reference sequence). J was trimmed by 7 bases and V by 4 bases; bases with no gene match: 11. This CDR3 has 16 amino acids. The CDR3 sequence: CASSTLSQREIGELFF. As DNA, the CDR3 is TGTGCCAGTAGTACCCTTTCTCAGCGGGAGATCGGGGAGCTGTTTTTT.

Ten or more counts support this clone. The V gene is TRBV7-2, the J gene TRBJ1-1, with no clear D. CDR1 and CDR2 (germline): SGHTA, FQGNSA. Trimming cost V 0 bases and J 3 bases, with 8 bases left between them. The CDR3 totals 14 residues. The CDR3 spells CASSLAGVHTEAFF. The CDR3 bases are TGTGCCAGCAGCTTAGCCGGGGTTCACACTGAAGCTTTCTTT.

The gene calls are TRBV10-1 and TRBJ1-1; no firm D call. The germline V and J ends were trimmed by 7 bases and 1 base, with 10 bases remaining between them. CDR1 is WNHNN, CDR2 SYGVQD, per germline (reference sequence). The CDR3 has 13 amino acids. The DNA for the CDR3 is TGCGCCAGCATCCTCGGAGGGAACACTGAAGCTTTCTTT. Amino acids: CASILGGNTEAFF.

This clone was detected a few times. The chain is built from TRBV5-4 and TRBJ2-7, with 10 bases identical to TRBD1. V was pared by 1 base and J by 6 bases, with 4 bases of the junction left unmatched. Looked up from germline, CDR1 is SGHNT and CDR2 is YYREEE (reference sequence). This CDR3 is built from 14 residues. The CDR3 loop reads CASSLRQGAVEQYF. As DNA, the CDR3 is TGTGCCAGCAGCTTGCGACAGGGGGCGGTCGAGCAGTACTTC.

The DNA of the CDR3 is TGTGCCAGCAGTTTATTGGGCGGGGTAGCTAATGAAAAACTGTTTTTT. This gives the protein CASSLLGGVANEKLFF. The J gene is TRBJ1-4, the V gene TRBV28, with D hard to call. This CDR3 spans 16 amino acids. CDR1 and CDR2 (germline): MDHEN, SYDVKM. V dropped 1 base and J dropped 3 bases, with 12 bases sitting between them.

V usage is TRBV30 and J usage is TRBJ2-7; 9 nucleotides align to TRBD1. CDR1 is GTSNPN, CDR2 SVGIG, per germline (reference sequence). The CDR3 runs to 14 residues. J lost 3 bases, V lost 3 bases, and 6 bases had no gene match. CDR3 loop: CAWRPKDRGYEQYF. The CDR3 DNA is TGTGCCTGGAGACCCAAGGACAGGGGCTACGAGCAGTACTTC.

The chain carries TRBV5-4 and TRBJ1-2; 8 nucleotides agree with TRBD1. Germline lookup yields CDR1 SGHNT and CDR2 YYREEE (reference sequence). V lost 0 bases, J lost 6 bases, and 4 bases stayed unmatched. The CDR3 sequence is 14 residues long. The CDR3 sequence is CASSLAQGADGYTF. Written as DNA, the CDR3 is TGTGCCAGCAGCTTGGCCCAGGGGGCAGATGGCTACACCTTC.

This clone was seen a handful of times. V usage is TRBV7-3 and J usage is TRBJ2-3; no clear D gene. Per the germline V gene, CDR1 is SGHTA and CDR2 is FQGTGA. The CDR3 length is 14 residues. Trimming removed 5 bases from V and 0 bases from J, with 9 bases in between. This CDR3 reads CASSAASSTDTQYF. CDR3 nucleotides: TGTGCCAGCAGCGCAGCCTCTAGCACAGATACGCAGTATTTT.

The rearrangement uses TRBV7-9 and TRBJ2-4, with a weak D call TRBD1 (5 bases). Germline CDR1 reads SEHNR; CDR2 reads FQNEAQ (reference sequence). V lost 3 bases, J lost 4 bases, and 10 bases lay in between. The CDR3 is 14 residues long. CDR3 sequence (DNA): TGTGCCAGCAGCTTGGGTGGGGCTAAAAACATTCAGTACTTC. It translates to CASSLGGAKNIQYF.

In this sample, this clone turned up once. V usage is TRBV7-9 and J usage is TRBJ2-2; no firm D call. With 3 bases removed from V and 7 bases from J, the gap between germline ends came to 15 bases. CDR1 and CDR2 from the germline V gene are SEHNR and FQNEAQ (reference sequence). The CDR3 has 15 amino acids. CDR3 protein: CASSFSHPSFGELFF. In DNA, the CDR3 is TGTGCCAGCAGCTTCTCGCATCCCTCGTTCGGGGAGCTGTTTTTT.

The chain recombines TRBV6-1 with TRBJ2-7; D uncertain. The CDR3 consists of 13 residues. The germline V gene has CDR1 MNHNS and CDR2 SASEGT. The ends were cut back, 8 bases at V and 1 base at J, with 12 bases in the middle. CDR3 protein: CASRVGESYEQYF. As DNA, the CDR3 is TGTGCCAGCCGGGTCGGCGAATCCTACGAGCAGTACTTC.

The chain is built from TRBV5-1 and TRBJ1-2; D not certain. Trimming took 3 bases from V and 4 from J, leaving 13 bases between them. The germline gives CDR1 SGHRS, CDR2 YFSETQ. The CDR3 is 14 amino acids. This chain's CDR3 is CASSSNPDGYGYTF. For the CDR3, the DNA is TGCGCCAGCAGCTCCAACCCTGACGGCTATGGCTACACCTTC.

The J gene is TRBJ1-3, the V gene TRBV7-9; D is ambiguous. The CDR3 has 15 residues. CDR1 SEHNR and CDR2 FQNEAQ come from the germline V gene (reference sequence). The V and J ends lost 7 bases and 2 bases respectively, with 15 bases between them. CDR3 sequence reads: CASTLDAPTGNTIYF. The CDR3 DNA reads TGTGCCAGCACCCTGGACGCTCCCACTGGAAACACCATATATTTT.

The chain has TRBV6-1 and TRBJ2-2; D ambiguous. The V gene lost 8 bases and the J gene lost 5 bases, with 3 bases spanning the gap. CDR1 is MNHNS and CDR2 is SASEGT in the germline V gene. The CDR3 spans 10 residues. The CDR3 reads CASFTGELFF. CDR3 nucleotide sequence: TGTGCCAGCTTTACCGGGGAGCTGTTTTTT.

The chain recombines TRBV29-1 with TRBJ2-7; 9 positions agree with TRBD1. Germline V lookup: CDR1 SQVTM, CDR2 ANQGSEA. With 6 bases clipped from V and 0 bases from J, the junction kept 6 bases outside the gene matches. This CDR3 spans 14 amino acids. CDR3 in DNA: TGCAGCGTCGCGGACAGGGGACTCTCCTACGAGCAGTACTTC. Encoded protein: CSVADRGLSYEQYF.

With regard to this clone: A far more abundant clone sits one base away, making this likely a read error. The sample holds other DNA sequences that translate to the same CDR3. The chain recombines TRBV5-4 with TRBJ2-7, with 8 positions matching TRBD1. CDR3 length: 13 amino acids. Per the germline V gene, CDR1 is SGHNT and CDR2 is YYREEE (reference sequence). The CDR3 nucleotides are TGTGCTAGCAGCTTTGCAGGGGGCAACGAGCAGTACTTC. The encoded protein is CASSFAGGNEQYF.

This clone turned up a few times. The CDR3 protein is CASRRPGSEAFF. CDR3 sequence (DNA): TGTGCCAGCAGACGCCCAGGTTCTGAAGCTTTCTTT. The rearrangement uses TRBV6-5 and TRBJ1-1; D gene unclear. The V gene lost 6 bases and the J gene lost 6 bases, with 11 bases spanning the gap. CDR1 is MNHEY, CDR2 SVGAGI, per germline. This CDR3 has 12 residues.

The sample holds one count of this clone. With only one base between it and a far larger clone, this is likely a read error. The CDR3 DNA is TGTGCCAGCAGCTTGTTAAGGGGGCAGAACACTGAAGCTTTCTTT. Its translation is CASSLLRGQNTEAFF. The rearrangement uses TRBV5-4 and TRBJ1-1; TRBD1 aligns across 7 bases. There are 15 residues in the CDR3. V shed 1 base, J shed 1 base, and the junction held 4 bases outside the gene matches. CDR1 SGHNT and CDR2 YYREEE come from the germline V gene (reference sequence).

Of note for this clone: A read error is likely here: a far larger clone is one base away. The chain recombines TRBV27 with TRBJ2-5; D gene unclear. Matching the DNA end better, TRBJ2-7 makes the J call doubtful. CDR3 length equals 12 residues. Germline V gives CDR1 MNHEY, CDR2 SMNVEV (reference sequence). This chain's CDR3 is CASRSPLYEQYF. The CDR3 region has the DNA TGTGCCAGCAGGTCCCCCTTGTACGAGCAGTACTTC.

This chain joins TRBV6-1 and TRBJ1-3, with 7 bases fitting TRBD1. The germline V gene encodes CDR1 MNHNS and CDR2 SASEGT. This CDR3 comprises 14 residues. V lost 7 bases to trimming and J lost 3 bases; unmatched junction nucleotides: 6. The CDR3 DNA follows: TGTGCCAGCACTGTTGACAGGGATGGAAACACCATATATTTT. It codes for CASTVDRDGNTIYF.

This chain joins TRBV6-1 and TRBJ1-1; TRBD1 aligns across 8 bases. Per germline, CDR1 MNHNS and CDR2 SASEGT. The V gene end was trimmed by 6 bases and the J gene end by 10 bases; junction bases not matched to a gene: 10. The CDR3 runs 13 residues. CDR3 sequence: CASSIDRGRGAFF. In DNA form, the CDR3 reads TGTGCCAGCAGCATAGACAGGGGCAGGGGAGCTTTCTTT.

This clone appeared a few times. The chain uses TRBV5-1 and TRBJ2-5, with 9 nucleotides matching TRBD1. The DNA matches TRBJ2-7 better at its end, which makes the J call doubtful. The V gene's germline CDR1 is SGHRS and CDR2 YFSETQ. This CDR3 comprises 15 residues. The CDR3 nucleotides are TGCGCCAGCAGGTCCGGGACAGGGACGCTCTACGAGCAGTACTTC. It yields the protein CASRSGTGTLYEQYF.

There are many counts of this clone. The CDR3 loop is CAIHDGGGKDTQYF. The CDR3, as DNA: TGTGCCATCCACGACGGAGGGGGCAAGGATACGCAGTATTTT. The chain joins TRBV7-9 to TRBJ2-3, with D perhaps matching TRBD1 (7 bases). The CDR3 runs 14 residues. V was pared by 10 bases and J by 6 bases, with 20 bases between. Germline CDR1 and CDR2: SEHNR and FQNEAQ (reference sequence).

A remark on this clone: This clone may be a read error of a much larger clone one base away. The chain combines TRBV5-1 with TRBJ2-1, with a tentative D call TRBD2 (6 bases). The CDR3 is 14 amino acids. CDR1 SGHRS and CDR2 YFSETQ come from the germline V gene. Deletions cut 4 bases from V and 3 bases from J, with 11 bases between. DNA of the CDR3: TGCGCCAGCAGCGGGGGACTCTACTACAATGAGCAGTTCTTC. Protein product: CASSGGLYYNEQFF.